These 18 T cell receptor beta chains came from one sample sequenced in a study of tumor-infiltrating lymphocytes in primary liver carcinoma. It was from 20-30 mg of unsorted bulk tissue that RNA and DNA were co-extracted. TCR beta cDNA was prepared out of roughly 500 ng total RNA by means of a constant-region primer. Three rounds of nested multiplex PCR with slightly modified ARM-PCR produced TCR beta libraries. A C-beta reverse primer was combined with TRBV1-TRBV30 forward primers in the first two PCR rounds, and each round had ten to eleven cycles. TCRdb fed the multiplex PCR reads into MiXCR, producing one record per CDR3 protein. The sample has about 30,000 distinct CDR3 sequences; 70% to 80% are singletons. The sequencing input was liver tumor tissue from sampling region 3. The subset denotes: tumor region T3, left-lateral pole. The receptors originated from a woman aged 30 to 39 with primary liver carcinoma and hepatitis B virus infection.

As to this clonotype: This may come from a read error, since a much larger clone is one base off. J is TRBJ2-1 and V is TRBV11-2, with 12 bases aligning to TRBD2. V was clipped by 6 bases and J by 10 bases; unmatched bases: 4. Germline V gene lookup returns CDR1 SGHAT and CDR2 FQNNGV. CDR3 size: 13 residues. CDR3 protein: CASSRTSGTEQFF. As DNA, the CDR3 is TGTGCCAGCAGTCGGACTAGCGGGACAGAGCAGTTCTTC.

On this clonotype itself: In this CDR3 the conserved last residue, phenylalanine or tryptophan, is missing, so a read error is likely. This sequence joins TRBV7-9 and TRBJ2-2, with a tentative D call TRBD2 (6 bases). The germline gives CDR1 SEHNR, CDR2 FQNEAQ (reference sequence). The CDR3 consists of 16 residues. Here the CDR3 reads CASSLVASVYTWELFS. CDR3 DNA sequence: TGTGCCAGCAGCTTAGTAGCTAGCGTCTACACCTGGGAGCTGTTTTCT.

As concerns this clonotype: This clone may be a read error of a much larger clone one base away. The CDR3 DNA is TGTGCCAGCAGCCCAGGTCGGGGTCTTCATGTCTACACCTTC. Its translation is CASSPGRGLHVYTF. This rearrangement joins TRBV12-3 or TRBV12-4 to TRBJ1-2; D is ambiguous. The CDR3 consists of 14 residues. Trimming removed 6 bases at V and 10 bases at J, with 21 bases between.

Notes on this clonotype: No conserved phenylalanine or tryptophan ends this CDR3, so it is likely a read error. V usage is TRBV28 and J usage is TRBJ2-1, with 8 bases that match TRBD2. The CDR3 runs to 15 residues. Trimming at V came to 4 bases and at J to 8 bases, leaving 10 bases not matched to a gene. Germline V CDR1 and CDR2: MDHEN, SYDVKM. CDR3 amino acids: CASSSPQSGRYEQFL. The CDR3 DNA is TGTGCCAGCAGTTCACCTCAAAGCGGGAGATATGAGCAGTTCTTA.

With respect to this clonotype: This CDR3 is missing its conserved last phenylalanine or tryptophan, likely due to a read error. The chain is built from TRBV4-2 and TRBJ2-4; 8 bases fit TRBD2. The J segment lost 6 bases and the V segment lost 0 bases, leaving 19 bases of the junction unmatched. Germline V lookup: CDR1 LGHNA, CDR2 YNFKEQ. The CDR3 totals 20 residues. The CDR3 sequence is CASSQESPTGRVGSGNIQYI. The CDR3 nucleotides read TGTGCCAGCAGCCAAGAGTCCCCTACCGGGAGGGTAGGGTCAGGAAACATTCAGTACATC.

About this clonotype: One end of the junction is discordant with germline, which a read error may explain. This chain links TRBV11-2 with TRBJ2-5; 8 nucleotides line up with TRBD2. The germline V gene has CDR1 SGHAT and CDR2 FQNNGV. The CDR3 spans 14 residues. CDR3 sequence reads: CASSPRGLVGTQHF. CDR3 DNA sequence: TGTGCCAGCAGCCCTCGGGGACTAGTGGGGACCCAGCATTTC.

Concerning this clonotype: Since a much larger clone is just one base distant, this may be a read error. This chain connects TRBV11-2 to TRBJ2-1, with D perhaps TRBD2 (5 bases). This CDR3 contains 15 residues. In germline, CDR1 is SGHAT, CDR2 FQNNGV. The CDR3 DNA reads as TGTGCCAGCAGCCTCGGGATTTACTCCTACGATGAGCAGTTCTTC. Its protein is CASSLGIYSYDEQFF.

This clonotype is medium-sized by share. The rearrangement joins TRBV4-1 to TRBJ2-7; TRBD2 matches at 9 bases. V trimming: 0 bases; J trimming: 5 bases; junction bases outside the gene matches: 8. Germline CDR1 MGHRA, CDR2 YSYEKL. This CDR3 comprises 16 residues. CDR3 DNA: TGCGCCAGCAGCCAAGATCGTACTAGCGGGTGGGACGAGCAGTACTTC. Amino acid sequence: CASSQDRTSGWDEQYF.

A remark on this clonotype: One base away lies a much larger clone, so this may be a sequencing read error. The chain couples TRBV24-1 to TRBJ2-3; a possible D gene is TRBD2 (7 bases). The CDR3 runs to 16 residues. Germline loops: CDR1 KGHDR, CDR2 SFDVKD. CDR3 sequence (DNA): TGTGGCACCAGTGATAGGGGGGGGCATAGCACAGATACGCAGTATTTT. Translating gives CGTSDRGGHSTDTQYF.

This clonotype has more than one count but fewer than ten. The CDR3 carries no conserved terminal phenylalanine or tryptophan, so it likely arises from a read error. The rearrangement joins TRBV12-3 or TRBV12-4 to TRBJ2-1; the D is unclear. The CDR3 loop spans 10 amino acids. Trimming removed 10 bases at V and 10 bases at J, with 11 bases between. The CDR3 sequence: CATSYGEQFS. The DNA of the CDR3 is TGTGCCACCAGCTATGGGGAGCAGTTCTCC.

This clonotype has just a few counts. A read error may be the cause here, since a much bigger clone is one base away. The CDR3 nucleotides are TGTGCCAGCAGCTTGGGATTGACTAGCGGAAGCACCGGGGGGCTGTTTTTT. This codes for CASSLGLTSGSTGGLFF. This chain joins TRBV5-4 and TRBJ2-2; 9 positions agree with TRBD2. The CDR3 is made up of 17 amino acids. CDR1 and CDR2 (germline): SGHNT, YYREEE (reference sequence).

Of note for this clonotype: Germline and junction disagree at one end, which may indicate a read error. The genes are TRBV11-2 and TRBJ1-2; no firm D call. Germline lookup yields CDR1 SGHAT and CDR2 FQNNGV. This CDR3 spans 13 amino acids. CDR3 sequence: CASSFLDSYGYTF. The DNA of the CDR3 is TGTGCCAGTAGCTTTCTAGATAGCTATGGCTACACCTTC.

Note on this clonotype: This may arise from a read error, as a much more abundant clone is one base away. The chain employs TRBV4-2 and TRBJ2-3; D might be TRBD1 (6 bases). Trimming shortened V by 10 bases and J by 5 bases, and 28 bases separated the two germline ends. This CDR3 has 17 amino acids. Germline CDR1 LGHNA, CDR2 YNFKEQ. CDR3 nucleotides: TGTGCCAACAACCAAGATCGAAGGGGGACGGTGGTAGATACGCAGTATTTT. As protein: CANNQDRRGTVVDTQYF.

The chain uses TRBV11-2 and TRBJ2-7, with D perhaps TRBD1 or TRBD2 (5 bases each). V dropped 5 bases and J dropped 4 bases, with 18 bases sitting between them. This CDR3 contains 15 residues. Germline V gene data show CDR1 as SGHAT and CDR2 as FQNNGV. The CDR3 region is CASSIPGTGTYEQYF. Here the CDR3 DNA reads TGTGCCAGCAGCATTCCTGGGACGGGTACATACGAGCAGTACTTC.

This clonotype was seen more than once but under ten times. This may stem from a read error, because a much larger clone lies one nucleotide away. The V and J genes are TRBV11-2 and TRBJ1-2; D is uncertain. The CDR3 contains 13 residues. V was shortened by 3 bases and J by 6 bases, with 11 bases between the two germline ends. Germline CDR1 reads SGHAT; CDR2 reads FQNNGV. The CDR3 nucleotides are TGTGCCAGCAGCTTGGAGCCCGCCAATGGCTACACCTTC. Residues: CASSLEPANGYTF. Combining the CDR3 with reference TRBV11-2 and TRBJ1-2 gives the whole variable domain EAGVAQSPRYKIIEKRQSVAFWCNPISGHATLYWYQQILGQGPKLLIQFQNNGVVDDSQLPKDRFSAERLKGVDSTLKIQPAKLEDSAVYLCASSLEPANGYTFGSGTRLTVV.

As regards this clonotype: Likely a read error: the CDR3 ends without its conserved phenylalanine or tryptophan. The chain couples TRBV6-5 to TRBJ1-4; D unresolved. This CDR3 spans 16 amino acids. Germline V CDR1 and CDR2: MNHEY, SVGAGI. CDR3 residues: CVGSYSRGATNEKLFS. CDR3 sequence (DNA): TGTGTCGGCAGTTACTCACGGGGTGCAACTAATGAAAAACTGTTTTCT.

Concerning this clonotype: A much larger clone differs by one base, so this may be a read error. The rearrangement uses TRBV29-1 and TRBJ1-2; 8 nucleotides match TRBD1. The CDR3 totals 18 residues. CDR1 SQVTM and CDR2 ANQGSEA come from the germline V gene. The CDR3 coding sequence is TGCAGCGTTTCCTCCCCCCGTGACAGGGGAGGGGGGAACTATGGCAACACCTTC. Protein sequence: CSVSSPRDRGGGNYGNTF.

Comments on this clonotype: Since the CDR3 does not end with the conserved phenylalanine or tryptophan, this likely comes from a read error. The rearrangement links TRBV4-3 to TRBJ2-7; D uncertain. The CDR3 consists of 18 residues. The germline CDR1 and CDR2 sequences are LGHNA and YSLEER. CDR3 nucleotide sequence: TGCGCCAGCGGCCAAGCTGTGATGTGGGGTCACATTAGCTACGAGCAGTACCTC. Translation gives CASGQAVMWGHISYEQYL.